A single sample gave rise to the 22 T cell receptor beta chains below, sequenced in a study of T cells in Graves' hyperthyroidism and ophthalmopathy. Amplified TCR beta CDR3 regions derived from RNA transcripts. RT-PCR in the first round (using the HTBI primer set) targeted the TCR CDR3. TCRdb itself ran the multiplex PCR reads through MiXCR, one entry per CDR3 protein. Of approximately 500,000 distinct CDR3 sequences listed, under 60% are singletons. The sequenced sample was peripheral blood or thyroid tissue (not recorded which). Source of these receptors: a woman aged 18-29 years with Graves' hyperthyroidism.

This sequence joins TRBV29-1 and TRBJ1-2; 7 bases fit TRBD1. The CDR3 length is 13 residues. CDR1 is SQVTM, CDR2 ANQGSEA, per germline. V trimming: 3 bases; J trimming: 6 bases; junction bases outside the gene matches: 7. CDR3 region: CSVDRTGFDGYTF. DNA of the CDR3: TGCAGCGTTGATCGGACAGGTTTTGATGGCTACACCTTC. Together with reference TRBV29-1 and TRBJ1-2, the CDR3 gives the full variable domain: SAVISQKPSRDICQRGTSLTIQCQVDSQVTMMFWYRQQPGQSLTLIATANQGSEATYESGFVIDKFPISRPNLTFSTLTVSNMSPEDSSIYLCSVDRTGFDGYTFGSGTRLTVV.

This clonotype was found a few times. The rearrangement joins TRBV20-1 to TRBJ2-3, with D possibly TRBD2 on 5 matching bases. The CDR3 has 15 amino acids. Germline CDR1 is DFQATT and CDR2 is SNEGSKA (reference sequence). The V gene lost 3 bases and the J gene lost 4 bases, with 17 bases spanning the gap. In nucleotides, the CDR3 is TGCAGTGCTAGCCGGACTCTGCTCGGGGCAGATACGCAGTATTTT. It encodes CSASRTLLGADTQYF.

This clonotype showed up just a few times. The chain recombines TRBV13 with TRBJ1-1; possible D gene TRBD1, 6 bases. CDR3 length equals 12 residues. The V end was cut by 7 bases, the J end by 5 bases, with 11 bases between. CDR1 PRHDT and CDR2 FYEKMQ come from the germline V gene (reference sequence). DNA for the CDR3: TGTGCCAGCACCAGGGGACCGACTGAAGCTTTCTTT. It codes for CASTRGPTEAFF.

This chain connects TRBV20-1 to TRBJ2-7; the match to TRBD2 covers 8 bases. V dropped 0 bases and J dropped 4; count of bases not matched to a gene: 14. Germline CDR1 and CDR2: DFQATT and SNEGSKA (reference sequence). There are 17 residues in the CDR3. CDR3 amino acids: CSARDGGSNGRGYEQYF. The CDR3 region has the DNA TGCAGTGCTAGAGATGGCGGGAGTAACGGGAGGGGGTACGAGCAGTACTTC.

This clonotype was picked up a small number of times. This may stem from a read error, because a much larger clone lies one nucleotide away. The gene calls are TRBV5-4 and TRBJ1-1, with D tentatively TRBD1 (5 bases). Germline loops: CDR1 SGHNT, CDR2 YYREEE (reference sequence). This CDR3 comprises 14 residues. The CDR3 region has the DNA TGTGCCGGCAGCTTGGCTAGGGGGAACACTGAAGCTTTCTTT. Amino acid sequence: CAGSLARGNTEAFF.

This sequence joins TRBV7-8 and TRBJ2-3; D is unclear. V was pared by 2 bases and J by 5 bases, with 17 bases between. The germline CDR1 and CDR2 sequences are SGHVS and FQNEAQ. The length of the CDR3 is 16 residues. In nucleotides, the CDR3 is TGTGCCAGCAGCTTACCACTCCGGGCCGCACTAGATACGCAGTATTTT. It codes for CASSLPLRAALDTQYF. Variable domain in full (rest from reference TRBV7-8 and TRBJ2-3): GAGVSQSPRYKVAKRGQDVALRCDPISGHVSLFWYQQALGQGPEFLTYFQNEAQLDKSGLPSDRFFAERPEGSVSTLKIQRTQQEDSAVYLCASSLPLRAALDTQYFGPGTRLTVL.

CDR3 loop: CASSSKYQETQYF. The CDR3 DNA reads TGTGCCAGCAGTTCCAAGTACCAAGAGACCCAGTACTTC. The V gene is TRBV27, the J gene TRBJ2-5; no clear D. V was pared by 4 bases and J by 0 bases, with 6 bases between. Germline V gene sequence: CDR1 MNHEY, CDR2 SMNVEV (reference sequence). This CDR3 region has 13 residues.

This chain joins TRBV7-2 and TRBJ1-3; tentative D call: TRBD1 (6 bases). CDR3 length: 16 residues. The V gene lost 5 bases and the J gene lost 4 bases, with 18 bases spanning the gap. Germline CDR1 SGHTA, CDR2 FQGNSA. For the CDR3, the DNA is TGTGCCAGCAGCCAGGGGACGGGAGGGTACGGAAACACCATATATTTT. It is translated as CASSQGTGGYGNTIYF.

About this clonotype: Since a much larger clone is just one base distant, this may be a read error. DNA of the CDR3: TGTGCCAGCAGTTTTGGTCACTACGAGCAGCACTTC. This sequence encodes CASSFGHYEQHF. The chain carries TRBV12-3 or TRBV12-4 and TRBJ2-7; D remains ambiguous. There are 12 residues in the CDR3.

This clonotype was counted once. CDR3 sequence reads: CSASPDYLGETQYF. The DNA for the CDR3 is TGCAGTGCTTCTCCGGACTACCTCGGTGAGACCCAGTACTTC. The chain employs TRBV20-1 and TRBJ2-5; D is possibly TRBD2 (6 bases). V shed 5 bases and J shed 5 bases, with 18 bases lying between them. Germline V CDR1 and CDR2: DFQATT, SNEGSKA (reference sequence). The CDR3 length is 14 residues.

The chain carries TRBV6-5 and TRBJ2-7; possibly TRBD2 for D (7 bases). Trimming stripped 6 bases from V and 6 bases from J, with 18 bases between. CDR1 and CDR2 (germline): MNHEY, SVGAGI. The CDR3 is 14 amino acids. CDR3 in amino acids: CASSLALGGGEQYF. CDR3 nucleotides: TGTGCCAGCAGCTTAGCCCTGGGAGGGGGCGAGCAGTACTTC.

This clonotype has only a few counts. The CDR3 is CASTLTTGLGANVLTF. The DNA of the CDR3 is TGTGCCAGCACCCTAACGACAGGGCTGGGGGCCAACGTCCTGACTTTC. This chain connects TRBV27 to TRBJ2-6; 7 nucleotides align to TRBD1. The CDR3 consists of 16 residues. Germline CDR1 reads MNHEY; CDR2 reads SMNVEV (reference sequence). The V and J ends lost 7 bases and 4 bases, in that order; junction bases with no gene match: 10. The variable domain in full, with the rest retrieved from reference TRBV27 and TRBJ2-6, is EAQVTQNPRYLITVTGKKLTVTCSQNMNHEYMSWYRQDPGLGLRQIYYSMNVEVTDKGDVPEGYKVSRKEKRNFPLILESPSPNQTSLYFCASTLTTGLGANVLTFGAGSRLTVL.

This clonotype was detected only once. The chain carries TRBV20-1 and TRBJ2-7, with 9 bases that match TRBD1. Germline CDR1 and CDR2: DFQATT and SNEGSKA (reference sequence). The CDR3 is 14 residues long. Trimming removed 4 bases from V and 3 bases from J; junction bases left unmatched: 7. CDR3 in amino acids: CSAKRGTGIYEQYF. DNA for the CDR3: TGCAGTGCTAAGCGAGGGACAGGGATCTACGAGCAGTACTTC.

This clonotype appeared many times. J is TRBJ1-1 and V is TRBV27; tentative D call: TRBD1 (5 bases). Germline CDR1 and CDR2: MNHEY and SMNVEV (reference sequence). The CDR3 covers 12 residues. The V end lost 5 bases, the J end lost 6 bases, and 10 bases lay between the germline ends. CDR3 DNA sequence: TGTGCCAGCAGTACGGGGGTGGCTGAAGCTTTCTTT. It codes for CASSTGVAEAFF.

In DNA form, the CDR3 reads TGCAGTGCTGCCGGGGCTAGCGGGGCCCAAGAGACCCAGTACTTC. Translating gives CSAAGASGAQETQYF. The rearrangement joins TRBV20-1 to TRBJ2-5, with 9 bases lining up with TRBD2. The trim removed 5 bases at V and 1 base at J, leaving 8 bases unmatched. The CDR3 is made up of 15 amino acids. Per the germline V gene, CDR1 is DFQATT and CDR2 is SNEGSKA (reference sequence).

Here the CDR3 DNA reads TGCGCCAGCAGCTTGGCGGCGGGGTCCCTCCCTGAGCAGTACTTC. Translation: CASSLAAGSLPEQYF. V is TRBV5-1 and J is TRBJ2-7; tentatively, D is TRBD2 (6 bases). The CDR3 consists of 15 residues. Looked up from germline, CDR1 is SGHRS and CDR2 is YFSETQ. Trimming cost V 0 bases and J 7 bases, with 17 bases left between them.

The rearrangement joins TRBV29-1 to TRBJ1-3, with D tentatively TRBD1 (5 bases). The CDR3 is made up of 13 amino acids. Germline values: CDR1 SQVTM, CDR2 ANQGSEA. CDR3 in amino acids: CRPGTVSGNTIYF. In nucleotides, the CDR3 is TGCAGGCCAGGGACCGTCTCTGGAAACACCATATATTTT.

V usage is TRBV7-9 and J usage is TRBJ2-5; no definite D call. The CDR3 consists of 13 residues. Trimming stripped 3 bases from V and 5 bases from J, with 10 bases between. Germline CDR1 and CDR2: SEHNR and FQNEAQ (reference sequence). The DNA of the CDR3 is TGTGCCAGCAGCTTGGTAGGGATGGAGACCCAGTACTTC. Amino acid sequence: CASSLVGMETQYF.

There are many counts of this clonotype. The chain recombines TRBV2 with TRBJ1-2; no firm D call. V was shortened by 5 bases and J by 6 bases, with 13 bases between the two germline ends. The germline V gene encodes CDR1 SNHLY and CDR2 FYNNEI. The CDR3 runs 13 residues. The CDR3: CASSPSRGNGYTF. The CDR3 coding sequence is TGTGCCAGCAGTCCCTCTAGAGGGAATGGCTACACCTTC.

This clonotype was observed many times. This chain connects TRBV2 to TRBJ1-1; a possible D gene is TRBD1 (5 bases). The ends were cut back, 4 bases at V and 8 bases at J, with 14 bases in the middle. The germline CDR1 and CDR2 sequences are SNHLY and FYNNEI. The CDR3 is 13 residues long. DNA for the CDR3: TGTGCCAGCAGTGCATCCCAGGAGGGGGAAGCTTTCTTT. This translates into CASSASQEGEAFF.

This clonotype was detected ten times or more. The genes are TRBV7-8 and TRBJ2-7; TRBD2 matches 8 bases. The V gene end was trimmed by 5 bases and the J gene end by 4 bases; junction bases not matched to a gene: 10. This CDR3 is built from 15 residues. Per germline, CDR1 SGHVS and CDR2 FQNEAQ. The CDR3 bases are TGTGCCAGCAGCCCTAAGCGACTAGCGTCATACGAGCAGTACTTC. Its translation: CASSPKRLASYEQYF. The variable domain in full, completed from reference TRBV7-8 and TRBJ2-7, reads GAGVSQSPRYKVAKRGQDVALRCDPISGHVSLFWYQQALGQGPEFLTYFQNEAQLDKSGLPSDRFFAERPEGSVSTLKIQRTQQEDSAVYLCASSPKRLASYEQYFGPGTRLTVT.

This clonotype has at least ten counts. The rearrangement links TRBV7-9 to TRBJ2-7; no clear D gene. This CDR3 spans 12 amino acids. V was cut by 3 bases and J by 4 bases, with 7 bases left in between. Germline V CDR1 and CDR2: SEHNR, FQNEAQ (reference sequence). As DNA, the CDR3 is TGTGCCAGCAGCTTCGAGGAATACGAGCAGTACTTC. Its translation: CASSFEEYEQYF.